This TCR beta chain was sequenced for a study of cytomegalovirus exposure and HLA in healthy donors. The ends lost 3 bases at V and 5 bases at J; junction bases unmatched: 5. The length of the CDR3 is 14 residues. Looked up from germline, CDR1 is LNHDA and CDR2 is SQIVND (reference sequence). The PCR was carried out with 60 Vbeta primers and 13 Jbeta primers. The data were produced by immunoSEQ multiplex PCR, yet TCRdb's version contains in-frame clones alone and is incomplete. The sample shows some 160,000 clones, more than 80% of them seen only once. The J gene is TRBJ2-5, the V gene TRBV19, with TRBD1 matching 8 bases. The sequence was obtained from a woman between 40 and 55 years old in good health and CMV-seropositive. Material: PBMCs. For the CDR3, the DNA is TGTGCCAGTAGTATCGGGCAGGGGGCGGAGACCCAGTACTTC. Its translation is CASSIGQGAETQYF.